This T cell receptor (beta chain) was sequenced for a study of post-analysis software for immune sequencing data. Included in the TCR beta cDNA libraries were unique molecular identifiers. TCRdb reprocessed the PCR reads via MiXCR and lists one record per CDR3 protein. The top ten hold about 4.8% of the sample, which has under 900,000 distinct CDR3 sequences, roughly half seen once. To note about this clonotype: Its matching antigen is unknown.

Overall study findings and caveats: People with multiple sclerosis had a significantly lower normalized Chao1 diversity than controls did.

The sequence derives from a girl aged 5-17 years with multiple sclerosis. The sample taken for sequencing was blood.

CDR3 in DNA: TGCAGCGTTGAACTCACGGACAGGCTCACAGATACGCAGTATTTT. This encodes CSVELTDRLTDTQYF. The chain links TRBV29-1 to TRBJ2-3; 7 bases are shared with TRBD1. Trimming cost V 2 bases and J 2 bases; bases outside gene matches: 7. The CDR3 loop spans 15 amino acids. The germline V gene encodes CDR1 SQVTM and CDR2 ANQGSEA.